Listed below are T cell receptor beta chains from one sample, sequenced in a study of human T cells and chemical hapten exposure. MiXCR, run by TCRdb on the RACE reads, gives a single entry per CDR3 protein. Found here are some 380,000 distinct CDR3 sequences, more than 4.5% of them singletons; the top ten hold under 2.5%. The sequenced sample was whole blood, obtained in connection with sensitization to the hapten diphenylcyclopropenone (DPC). The receptors were sampled from a woman aged 45-65 years with alopecia areata. Some clones in this sample may be carry-over from other donors' samples. Each CDR3 is given with its conserved first and last residue. Fields, in order: clone size, D gene, V gene, J gene, CDR3 protein, CDR3 DNA. The D gene is left open where the match is weak. Clone size, where shown, is once, few, many, or a class for clones that have expanded.

clone size: few
D gene: -
V gene: TRBV6-5
J gene: TRBJ1-1
CDR3 protein: CATWDAMNTEAFF
CDR3 DNA: TGTGCCACGTGGGACGCTATGAACACTGAAGCTTTCTTT

clone size: few
D gene: -
V gene: TRBV6-5
J gene: TRBJ2-7
CDR3 protein: CASLTPGETPRQYF
CDR3 DNA: TGTGCCAGCCTTACCCCGGGAGAGACCCCACGGCAGTACTTC

clone size: -
D gene: -
V gene: TRBV5-4
J gene: TRBJ2-1
CDR3 protein: CASSSIGTAQFF
CDR3 DNA: TGTGCCAGCAGTTCGATCGGGACTGCCCAGTTCTTC

clone size: -
D gene: -
V gene: TRBV3-1
J gene: TRBJ1-2
CDR3 protein: CASSQVGGEDGYTF
CDR3 DNA: TGTGCCAGCAGCCAAGTCGGGGGGGAGGATGGCTACACCTTC

clone size: many
D gene: -
V gene: TRBV6-6
J gene: TRBJ2-7
CDR3 protein: CASSPADSYEQYF
CDR3 DNA: TGTGCCAGCAGTCCAGCGGACAGTTACGAGCAGTACTTC

clone size: medium-sized
D gene: -
V gene: TRBV2
J gene: TRBJ1-2
CDR3 protein: CASSETRAGPPVLYGYTF
CDR3 DNA: TGTGCCAGCAGTGAAACTAGGGCAGGGCCCCCAGTCCTCTATGGCTACACCTTC

clone size: many
D gene: TRBD1
V gene: TRBV20-1
J gene: TRBJ2-1
CDR3 protein: CSARDSRQGAKNEQFF
CDR3 DNA: TGCAGTGCTAGAGATTCTAGGCAGGGGGCAAAAAATGAGCAGTTCTTC

clone size: -
D gene: -
V gene: TRBV5-1
J gene: TRBJ1-1
CDR3 protein: CASSFSMNTEAFF
CDR3 DNA: TGCGCCAGCAGCTTTAGCATGAACACTGAAGCTTTCTTT

clone size: few
D gene: TRBD1
V gene: TRBV19
J gene: TRBJ2-7
CDR3 protein: CASSKGQDRYEQYF
CDR3 DNA: TGTGCCAGTAGTAAGGGACAGGACCGCTACGAGCAGTACTTC

clone size: many
D gene: -
V gene: TRBV15
J gene: TRBJ1-4
CDR3 protein: CATSGLGSNEKLFF
CDR3 DNA: TGTGCCACCAGCGGGTTGGGGTCTAATGAAAAACTGTTTTTT

clone size: few
D gene: TRBD1
V gene: TRBV6-5
J gene: TRBJ1-2
CDR3 protein: CASSYAGTGDNGYTF
CDR3 DNA: TGTGCCAGCAGTTACGCCGGGACAGGGGACAATGGCTACACCTTC

clone size: -
D gene: -
V gene: TRBV2
J gene: TRBJ1-5
CDR3 protein: CASSPDSNNQPQHF
CDR3 DNA: TGTGCCAGCAGCCCCGACAGTAACAATCAGCCCCAGCATTTT

clone size: -
D gene: TRBD1
V gene: TRBV5-6
J gene: TRBJ2-1
CDR3 protein: CASTAGTGINEQFF
CDR3 DNA: TGTGCCAGCACCGCCGGGACAGGGATCAATGAGCAGTTCTTC

clone size: few
D gene: -
V gene: TRBV2
J gene: TRBJ1-1
CDR3 protein: CASTREGIGTEAFF
CDR3 DNA: TGTGCCAGCACGAGGGAGGGGATCGGCACTGAAGCTTTCTTT

clone size: few
D gene: -
V gene: TRBV20-1
J gene: TRBJ1-5
CDR3 protein: CSAIGGPRQPQHF
CDR3 DNA: TGCAGTGCTATAGGGGGTCCTCGACAGCCCCAGCATTTT

clone size: few
D gene: -
V gene: TRBV5-1
J gene: TRBJ1-1
CDR3 protein: CASSLDAGKNTEAFF
CDR3 DNA: TGCGCCAGCAGCTTGGATGCGGGGAAGAACACTGAAGCTTTCTTT

clone size: many
D gene: -
V gene: TRBV12-3/TRBV12-4
J gene: TRBJ2-7
CDR3 protein: CASSLDTYEQYF
CDR3 DNA: TGTGCCAGCAGCCTTGACACCTACGAGCAGTACTTC

clone size: -
D gene: -
V gene: TRBV11-2
J gene: TRBJ1-6
CDR3 protein: CASSTRNSPLHF
CDR3 DNA: TGTGCCAGCAGCACCAGGAATTCACCCCTCCACTTT

clone size: many
D gene: -
V gene: TRBV7-9
J gene: TRBJ2-4
CDR3 protein: CASSLQGKSKNIQYF
CDR3 DNA: TGTGCCAGCAGCTTACAAGGGAAGTCCAAAAACATTCAGTACTTC

clone size: -
D gene: -
V gene: TRBV29-1
J gene: TRBJ2-5
CDR3 protein: CSVFSETQYF
CDR3 DNA: TGCAGCGTTTTTTCAGAGACCCAGTACTTC

clone size: few
D gene: -
V gene: TRBV7-2
J gene: TRBJ2-5
CDR3 protein: CASSPRRLSETQYF
CDR3 DNA: TGTGCCAGCAGTCCTCGGAGGTTGTCAGAGACCCAGTACTTC

clone size: -
D gene: TRBD2
V gene: TRBV9
J gene: TRBJ2-1
CDR3 protein: CASRGTSGQDEQFF
CDR3 DNA: TGTGCCAGCAGAGGGACTAGCGGGCAGGATGAGCAGTTCTTC

clone size: -
D gene: -
V gene: TRBV19
J gene: TRBJ2-1
CDR3 protein: CASSAGLSRYNEQFF
CDR3 DNA: TGTGCCAGTAGTGCGGGGCTCTCCAGGTACAATGAGCAGTTCTTC

clone size: -
D gene: -
V gene: TRBV6-5
J gene: TRBJ1-6
CDR3 protein: CASSRVRGLGNSPLHF
CDR3 DNA: TGTGCCAGCAGCCGAGTCAGGGGTTTAGGCAATTCACCCCTCCACTTT

clone size: -
D gene: TRBD1
V gene: TRBV19
J gene: TRBJ1-5
CDR3 protein: CASSSGPGQQPQHF
CDR3 DNA: TGTGCCAGTAGTAGCGGACCGGGACAGCAGCCCCAGCATTTT

clone size: -
D gene: -
V gene: TRBV28
J gene: TRBJ1-5
CDR3 protein: CASSLTQGDQPQHF
CDR3 DNA: TGTGCCAGCAGTTTAACGCAGGGCGACCAGCCCCAGCATTTT

clone size: few
D gene: -
V gene: TRBV3-1
J gene: TRBJ2-1
CDR3 protein: CASSQGSVSTSYNEQFF
CDR3 DNA: TGTGCCAGCAGCCAAGGGAGCGTATCAACCTCCTACAATGAGCAGTTCTTC

clone size: -
D gene: TRBD2
V gene: TRBV20-1
J gene: TRBJ2-2
CDR3 protein: CSARDGRVVGELFF
CDR3 DNA: TGCAGTGCTAGAGACGGGAGGGTCGTCGGGGAGCTGTTTTTT

clone size: many
D gene: TRBD1
V gene: TRBV9
J gene: TRBJ2-7
CDR3 protein: CASSSSTGDKSSYEQYF
CDR3 DNA: TGTGCCAGCAGCTCATCGACAGGGGACAAGAGCTCCTACGAGCAGTACTTC

clone size: many
D gene: TRBD1
V gene: TRBV12-3/TRBV12-4
J gene: TRBJ1-4
CDR3 protein: CASSTTGGSNEKLFF
CDR3 DNA: TGTGCCAGCAGCACGACAGGGGGGAGTAATGAAAAACTGTTTTTT

clone size: -
D gene: -
V gene: TRBV11-2
J gene: TRBJ1-1
CDR3 protein: CASSSGGQMNTEAFF
CDR3 DNA: TGTGCCAGCAGCTCCGGGGGGCAGATGAACACTGAAGCTTTCTTT

clone size: many
D gene: TRBD1
V gene: TRBV7-9
J gene: TRBJ1-1
CDR3 protein: CASSRRDSGAFF
CDR3 DNA: TGTGCCAGCAGCCGCAGGGACAGTGGCGCTTTCTTT

clone size: -
D gene: TRBD2
V gene: TRBV7-9
J gene: TRBJ2-3
CDR3 protein: CASSLSRAGDTDTQYF
CDR3 DNA: TGTGCCAGCAGCCTCAGCCGGGCGGGGGACACAGATACGCAGTATTTT

clone size: -
D gene: -
V gene: TRBV5-4
J gene: TRBJ1-4
CDR3 protein: CASSLMTGRETGTKLFF
CDR3 DNA: TGTGCCAGCAGCTTGATGACCGGAAGGGAAACCGGGACAAAACTGTTTTTT

clone size: -
D gene: -
V gene: TRBV5-1
J gene: TRBJ2-5
CDR3 protein: CASSLDRGRSETQYF
CDR3 DNA: TGCGCCAGCAGCTTGGACCGGGGGCGCTCCGAGACCCAGTACTTC

clone size: few
D gene: -
V gene: TRBV6-1
J gene: TRBJ1-3
CDR3 protein: CASSEGGGSGNTIYF
CDR3 DNA: TGTGCCAGCAGTGAAGGAGGTGGGTCTGGAAACACCATATATTTT

clone size: many
D gene: -
V gene: TRBV5-1
J gene: TRBJ2-3
CDR3 protein: CASSLEGGTTDTQYF
CDR3 DNA: TGCGCCAGCAGCTTGGAAGGGGGGACCACAGATACGCAGTATTTT

clone size: many
D gene: -
V gene: TRBV24-1
J gene: TRBJ2-7
CDR3 protein: CATSDYSGQLLYEQYF
CDR3 DNA: TGTGCCACCAGTGATTATTCTGGACAGCTACTCTACGAGCAGTACTTC

clone size: few
D gene: TRBD1
V gene: TRBV6-5
J gene: TRBJ1-1
CDR3 protein: CASSYPPPGTGEMNTEAFF
CDR3 DNA: TGTGCCAGCAGTTACCCCCCCCCCGGGACAGGGGAGATGAACACTGAAGCTTTCTTT

clone size: few
D gene: TRBD1
V gene: TRBV13
J gene: TRBJ1-2
CDR3 protein: CASSSTRDREFGYTF
CDR3 DNA: TGTGCCAGCAGCTCTACCCGGGACAGGGAGTTCGGCTACACCTTC